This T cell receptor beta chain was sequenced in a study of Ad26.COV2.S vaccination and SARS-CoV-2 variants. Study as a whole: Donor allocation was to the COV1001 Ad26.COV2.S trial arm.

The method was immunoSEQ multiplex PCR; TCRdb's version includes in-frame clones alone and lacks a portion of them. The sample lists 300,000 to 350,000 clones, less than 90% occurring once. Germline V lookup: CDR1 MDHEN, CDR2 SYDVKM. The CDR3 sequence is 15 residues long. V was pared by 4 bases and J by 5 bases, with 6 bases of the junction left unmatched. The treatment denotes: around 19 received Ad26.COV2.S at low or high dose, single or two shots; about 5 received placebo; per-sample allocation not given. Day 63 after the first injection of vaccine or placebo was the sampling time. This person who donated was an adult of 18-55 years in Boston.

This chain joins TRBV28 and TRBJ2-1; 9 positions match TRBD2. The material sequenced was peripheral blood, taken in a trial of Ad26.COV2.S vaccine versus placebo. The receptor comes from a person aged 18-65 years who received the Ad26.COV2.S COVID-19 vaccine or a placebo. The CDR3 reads CASSSPAGGNNEQFF. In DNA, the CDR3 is TGTGCCAGCAGTTCTCCGGCGGGGGGGAACAATGAGCAGTTCTTC.